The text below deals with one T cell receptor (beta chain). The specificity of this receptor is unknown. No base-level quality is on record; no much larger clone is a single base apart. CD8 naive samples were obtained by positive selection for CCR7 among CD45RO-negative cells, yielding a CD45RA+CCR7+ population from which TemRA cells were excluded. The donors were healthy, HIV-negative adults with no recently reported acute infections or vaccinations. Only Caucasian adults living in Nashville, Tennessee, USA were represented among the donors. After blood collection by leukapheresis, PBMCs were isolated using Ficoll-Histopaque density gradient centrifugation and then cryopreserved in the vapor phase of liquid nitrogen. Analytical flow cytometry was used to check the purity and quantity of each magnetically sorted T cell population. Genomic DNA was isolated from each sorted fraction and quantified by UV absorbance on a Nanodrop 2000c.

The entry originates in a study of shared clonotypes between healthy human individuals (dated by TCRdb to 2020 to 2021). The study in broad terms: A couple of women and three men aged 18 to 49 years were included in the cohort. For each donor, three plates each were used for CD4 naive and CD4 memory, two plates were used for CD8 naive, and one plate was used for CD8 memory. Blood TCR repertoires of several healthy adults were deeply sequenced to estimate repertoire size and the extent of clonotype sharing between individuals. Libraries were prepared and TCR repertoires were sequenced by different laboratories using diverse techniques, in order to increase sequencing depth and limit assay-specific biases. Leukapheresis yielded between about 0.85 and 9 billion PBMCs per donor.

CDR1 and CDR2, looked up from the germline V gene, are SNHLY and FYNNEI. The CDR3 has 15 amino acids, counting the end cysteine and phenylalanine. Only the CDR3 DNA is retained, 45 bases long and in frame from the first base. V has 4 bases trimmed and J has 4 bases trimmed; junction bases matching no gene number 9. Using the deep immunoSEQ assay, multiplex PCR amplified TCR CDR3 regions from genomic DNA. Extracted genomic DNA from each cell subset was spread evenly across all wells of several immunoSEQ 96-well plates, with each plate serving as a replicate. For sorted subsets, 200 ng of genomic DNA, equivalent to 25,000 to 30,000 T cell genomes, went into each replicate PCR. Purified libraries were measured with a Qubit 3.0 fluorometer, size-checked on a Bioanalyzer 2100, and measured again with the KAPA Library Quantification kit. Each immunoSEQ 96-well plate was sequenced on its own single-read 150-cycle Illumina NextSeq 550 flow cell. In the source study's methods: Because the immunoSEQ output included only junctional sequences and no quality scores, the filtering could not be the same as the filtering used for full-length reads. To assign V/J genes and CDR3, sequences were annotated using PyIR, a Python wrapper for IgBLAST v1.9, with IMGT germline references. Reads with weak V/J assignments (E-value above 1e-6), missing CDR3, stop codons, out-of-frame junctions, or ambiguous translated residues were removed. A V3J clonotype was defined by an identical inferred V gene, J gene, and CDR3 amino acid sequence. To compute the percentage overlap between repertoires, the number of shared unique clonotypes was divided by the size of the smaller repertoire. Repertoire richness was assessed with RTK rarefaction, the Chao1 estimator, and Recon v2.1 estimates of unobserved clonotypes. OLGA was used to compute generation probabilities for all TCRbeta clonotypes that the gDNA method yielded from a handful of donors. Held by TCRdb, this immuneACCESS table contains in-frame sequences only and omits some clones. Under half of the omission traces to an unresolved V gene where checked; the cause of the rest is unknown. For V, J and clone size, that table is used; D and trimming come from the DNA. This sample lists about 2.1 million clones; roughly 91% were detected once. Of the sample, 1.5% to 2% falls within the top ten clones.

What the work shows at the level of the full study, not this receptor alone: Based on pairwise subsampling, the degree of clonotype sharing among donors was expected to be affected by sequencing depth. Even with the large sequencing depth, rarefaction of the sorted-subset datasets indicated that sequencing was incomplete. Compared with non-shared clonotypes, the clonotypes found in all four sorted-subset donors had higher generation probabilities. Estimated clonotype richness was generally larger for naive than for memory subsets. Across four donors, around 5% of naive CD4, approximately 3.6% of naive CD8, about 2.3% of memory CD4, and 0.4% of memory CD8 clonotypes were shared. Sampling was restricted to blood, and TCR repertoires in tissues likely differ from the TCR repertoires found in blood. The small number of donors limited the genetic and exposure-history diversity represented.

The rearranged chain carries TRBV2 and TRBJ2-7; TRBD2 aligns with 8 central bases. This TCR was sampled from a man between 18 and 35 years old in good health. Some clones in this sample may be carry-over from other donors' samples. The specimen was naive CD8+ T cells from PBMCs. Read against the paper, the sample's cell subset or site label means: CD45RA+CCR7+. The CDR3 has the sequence CASSVGSGRGYEQYF. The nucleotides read TGTGCCAGCAGTGTTGGGAGCGGGAGAGGGTACGAGCAGTACTTC.